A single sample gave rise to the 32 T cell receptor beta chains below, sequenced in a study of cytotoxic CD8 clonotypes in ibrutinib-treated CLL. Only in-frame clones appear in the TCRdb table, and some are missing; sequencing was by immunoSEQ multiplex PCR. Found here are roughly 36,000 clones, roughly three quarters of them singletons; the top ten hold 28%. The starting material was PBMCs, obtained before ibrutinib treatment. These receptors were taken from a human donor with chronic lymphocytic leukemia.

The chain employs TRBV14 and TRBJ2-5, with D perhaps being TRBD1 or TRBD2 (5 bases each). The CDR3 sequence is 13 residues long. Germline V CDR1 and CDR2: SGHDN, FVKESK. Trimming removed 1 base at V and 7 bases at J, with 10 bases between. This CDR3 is CASSQVWDGTQYF. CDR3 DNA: TGTGCCAGCAGCCAAGTTTGGGACGGGACCCAGTACTTC.

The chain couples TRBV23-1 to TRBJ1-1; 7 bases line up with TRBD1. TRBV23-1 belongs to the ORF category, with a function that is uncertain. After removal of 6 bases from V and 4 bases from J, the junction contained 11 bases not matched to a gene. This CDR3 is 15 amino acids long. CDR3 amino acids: CASRTTRQGVTEAFF. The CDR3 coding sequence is TGCGCCAGCAGGACCACCAGACAGGGAGTCACTGAAGCTTTCTTT.

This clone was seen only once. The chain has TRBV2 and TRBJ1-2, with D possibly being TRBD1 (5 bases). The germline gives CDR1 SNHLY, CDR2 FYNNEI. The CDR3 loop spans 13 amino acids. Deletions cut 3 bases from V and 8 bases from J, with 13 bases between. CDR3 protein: CASSDLTDRGYTF. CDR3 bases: TGTGCCAGCAGTGATTTGACAGATCGAGGCTACACCTTC.

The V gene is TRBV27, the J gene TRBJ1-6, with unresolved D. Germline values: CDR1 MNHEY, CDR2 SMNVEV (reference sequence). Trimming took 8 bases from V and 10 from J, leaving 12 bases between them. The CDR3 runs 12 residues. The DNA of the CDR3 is TGTGCCAGCCACACGGGAAGGTCACCCCTCCACTTT. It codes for CASHTGRSPLHF.

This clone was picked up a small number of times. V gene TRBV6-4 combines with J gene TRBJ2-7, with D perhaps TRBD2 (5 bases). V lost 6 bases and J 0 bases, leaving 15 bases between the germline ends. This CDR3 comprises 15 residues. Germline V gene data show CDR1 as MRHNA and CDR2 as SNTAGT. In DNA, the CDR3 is TGTGCCAGCAGCCGGACTCGAGCAGGCTCCTACGAGCAGTACTTC. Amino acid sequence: CASSRTRAGSYEQYF.

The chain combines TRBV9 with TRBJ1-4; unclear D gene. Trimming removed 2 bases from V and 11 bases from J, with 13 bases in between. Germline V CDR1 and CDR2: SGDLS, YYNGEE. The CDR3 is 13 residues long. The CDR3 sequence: CASSVSLEGKLFF. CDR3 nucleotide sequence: TGTGCCAGCAGCGTTTCCTTAGAAGGGAAACTGTTTTTT.

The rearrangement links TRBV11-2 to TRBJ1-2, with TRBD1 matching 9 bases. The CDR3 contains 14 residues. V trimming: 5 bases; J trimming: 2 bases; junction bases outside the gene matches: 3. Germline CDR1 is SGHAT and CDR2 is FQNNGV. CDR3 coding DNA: TGTGCCAGCAGCAAGACAGGGGGAAACTATGGCTACACCTTC. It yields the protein CASSKTGGNYGYTF.

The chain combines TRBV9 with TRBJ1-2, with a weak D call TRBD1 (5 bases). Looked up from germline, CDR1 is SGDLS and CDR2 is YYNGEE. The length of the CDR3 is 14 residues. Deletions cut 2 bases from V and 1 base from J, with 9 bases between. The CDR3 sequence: CASSVGDSNYGYTF. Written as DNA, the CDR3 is TGTGCCAGCAGCGTCGGCGACAGTAACTATGGCTACACCTTC.

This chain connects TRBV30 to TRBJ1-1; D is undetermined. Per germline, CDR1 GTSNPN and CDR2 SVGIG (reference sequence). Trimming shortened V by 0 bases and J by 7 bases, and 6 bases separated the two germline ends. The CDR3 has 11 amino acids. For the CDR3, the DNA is TGTGCCTGGAGTGTACGGGTTGAAGCTTTCTTT. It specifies CAWSVRVEAFF.

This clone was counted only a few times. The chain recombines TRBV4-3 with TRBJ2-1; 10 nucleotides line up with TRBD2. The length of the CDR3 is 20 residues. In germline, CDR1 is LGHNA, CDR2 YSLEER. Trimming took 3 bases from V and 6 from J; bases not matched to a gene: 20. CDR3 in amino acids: CASSQTARRSSGRATNEQFF. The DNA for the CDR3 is TGCGCCAGCAGCCAGACCGCCAGGAGATCCAGCGGGAGGGCCACCAATGAGCAGTTCTTC.

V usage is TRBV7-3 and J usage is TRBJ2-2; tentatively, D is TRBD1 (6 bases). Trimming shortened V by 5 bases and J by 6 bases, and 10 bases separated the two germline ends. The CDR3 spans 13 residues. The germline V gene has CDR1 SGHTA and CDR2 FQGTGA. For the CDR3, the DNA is TGTGCCAGCAGCCCCGGGACACCCGGGGAGCTGTTTTTT. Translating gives CASSPGTPGELFF.

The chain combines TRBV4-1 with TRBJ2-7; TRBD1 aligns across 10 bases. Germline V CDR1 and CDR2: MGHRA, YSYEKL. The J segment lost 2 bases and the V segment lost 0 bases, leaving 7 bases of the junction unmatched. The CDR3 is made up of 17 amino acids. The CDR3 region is CASSQETGQGGTYEQYF. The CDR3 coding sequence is TGCGCCAGCAGCCAAGAGACCGGACAGGGGGGGACCTACGAGCAGTACTTC.

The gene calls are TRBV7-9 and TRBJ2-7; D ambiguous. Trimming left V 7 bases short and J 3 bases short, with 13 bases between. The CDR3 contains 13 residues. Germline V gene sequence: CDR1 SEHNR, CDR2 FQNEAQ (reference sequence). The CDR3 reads CASMSYTDYEQYF. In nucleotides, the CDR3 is TGTGCCAGCATGTCATACACCGACTACGAGCAGTACTTC.

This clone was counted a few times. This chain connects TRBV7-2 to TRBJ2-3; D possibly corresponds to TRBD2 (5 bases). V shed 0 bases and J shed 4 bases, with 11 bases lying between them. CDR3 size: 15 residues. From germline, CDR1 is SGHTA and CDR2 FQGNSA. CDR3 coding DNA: TGTGCCAGCAGCTTAGCTACCGGGATCGCAGATACGCAGTATTTT. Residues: CASSLATGIADTQYF.

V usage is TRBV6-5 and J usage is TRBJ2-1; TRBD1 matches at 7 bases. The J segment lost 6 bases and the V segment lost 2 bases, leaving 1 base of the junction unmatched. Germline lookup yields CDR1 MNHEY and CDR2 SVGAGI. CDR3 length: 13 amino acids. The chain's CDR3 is CASSYRQGNEQFF. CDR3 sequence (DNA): TGTGCCAGCAGTTACCGACAGGGCAATGAGCAGTTCTTC.

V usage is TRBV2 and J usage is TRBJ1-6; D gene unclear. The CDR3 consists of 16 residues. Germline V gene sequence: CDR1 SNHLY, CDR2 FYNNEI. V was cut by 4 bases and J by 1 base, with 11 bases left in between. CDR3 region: CASSVRGESYNSPLHF. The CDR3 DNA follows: TGTGCCAGCAGTGTGAGAGGAGAGTCCTATAATTCACCCCTCCACTTT. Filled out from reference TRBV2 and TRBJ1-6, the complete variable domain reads EPEVTQTPSHQVTQMGQEVILRCVPISNHLYFYWYRQILGQKVEFLVSFYNNEISEKSEIFDDQFSVERPDGSNFTLKIRSTKLEDSAMYFCASSVRGESYNSPLHFGNGTRLTVT.

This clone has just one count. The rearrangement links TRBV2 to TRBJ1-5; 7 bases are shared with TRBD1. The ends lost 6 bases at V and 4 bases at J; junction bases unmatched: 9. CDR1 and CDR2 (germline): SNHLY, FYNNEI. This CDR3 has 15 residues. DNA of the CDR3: TGTGCCAGCAGAGCAGACAGGGTGGGGAATCAGCCCCAGCATTTT. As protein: CASRADRVGNQPQHF.

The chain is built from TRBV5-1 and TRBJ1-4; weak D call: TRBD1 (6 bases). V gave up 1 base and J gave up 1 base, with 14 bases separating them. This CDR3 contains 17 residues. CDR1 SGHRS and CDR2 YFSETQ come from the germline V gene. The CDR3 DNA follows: TGCGCCAGCAGCTTGTTCGGGGGGCGCGGAACTAATGAAAAACTGTTTTTT. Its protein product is CASSLFGGRGTNEKLFF.

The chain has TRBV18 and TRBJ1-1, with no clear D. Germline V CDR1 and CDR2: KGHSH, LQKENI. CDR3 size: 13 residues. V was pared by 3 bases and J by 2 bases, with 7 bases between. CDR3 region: CASSPTENTEAFF. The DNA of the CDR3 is TGTGCCAGCTCACCGACGGAAAACACTGAAGCTTTCTTT.

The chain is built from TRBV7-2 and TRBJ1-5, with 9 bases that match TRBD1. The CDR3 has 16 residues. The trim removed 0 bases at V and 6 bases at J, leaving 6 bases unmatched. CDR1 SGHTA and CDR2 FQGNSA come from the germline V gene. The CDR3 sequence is CASSLADRGIGQPQHF. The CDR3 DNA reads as TGTGCCAGCAGCTTAGCCGACAGGGGGATCGGTCAGCCCCAGCATTTT.

CDR3 sequence (DNA): TGTGCCAGCAGTTACTCGCCAGTCTCCTACGAGCAGTACTTC. This translates into CASSYSPVSYEQYF. The chain recombines TRBV6-5 with TRBJ2-7; D gene unclear. The CDR3 is made up of 14 amino acids. Germline values: CDR1 MNHEY, CDR2 SVGAGI. Deletions cut 0 bases from V and 0 bases from J, with 6 bases between.

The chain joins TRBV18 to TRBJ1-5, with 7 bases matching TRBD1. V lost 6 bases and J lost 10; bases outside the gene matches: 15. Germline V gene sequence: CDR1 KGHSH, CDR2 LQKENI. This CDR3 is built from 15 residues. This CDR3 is CASSESRQGTSPQHF. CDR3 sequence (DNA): TGTGCCAGCTCCGAATCTCGACAGGGAACCAGCCCCCAGCATTTT.

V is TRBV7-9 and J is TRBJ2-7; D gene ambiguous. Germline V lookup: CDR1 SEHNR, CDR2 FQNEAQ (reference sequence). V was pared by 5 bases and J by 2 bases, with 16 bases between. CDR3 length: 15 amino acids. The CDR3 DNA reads TGTGCCAGCAGCCCCCTTGCGGATGCAACCTACGAGCAGTACTTC. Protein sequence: CASSPLADATYEQYF.

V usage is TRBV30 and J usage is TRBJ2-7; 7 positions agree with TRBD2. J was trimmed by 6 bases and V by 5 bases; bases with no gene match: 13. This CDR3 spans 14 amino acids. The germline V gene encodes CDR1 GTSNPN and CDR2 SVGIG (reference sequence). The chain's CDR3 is CAWCLGGTGCEQYF. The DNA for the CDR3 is TGTGCCTGGTGTTTGGGAGGGACGGGGTGCGAGCAGTACTTC.

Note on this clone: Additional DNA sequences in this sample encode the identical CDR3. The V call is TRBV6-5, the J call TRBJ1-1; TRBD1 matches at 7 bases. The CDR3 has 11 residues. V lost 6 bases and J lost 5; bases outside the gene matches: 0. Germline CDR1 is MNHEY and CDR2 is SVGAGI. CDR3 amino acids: CASRQGTEAFF. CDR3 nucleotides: TGTGCCAGCAGACAGGGGACTGAAGCTTTCTTT.

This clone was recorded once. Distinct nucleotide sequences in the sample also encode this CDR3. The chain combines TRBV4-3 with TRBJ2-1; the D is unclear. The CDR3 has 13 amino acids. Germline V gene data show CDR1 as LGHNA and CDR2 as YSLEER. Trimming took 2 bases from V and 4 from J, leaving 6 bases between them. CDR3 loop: CASSQFGYNEQFF. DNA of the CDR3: TGCGCCAGCAGCCAATTTGGGTACAATGAGCAGTTCTTC.

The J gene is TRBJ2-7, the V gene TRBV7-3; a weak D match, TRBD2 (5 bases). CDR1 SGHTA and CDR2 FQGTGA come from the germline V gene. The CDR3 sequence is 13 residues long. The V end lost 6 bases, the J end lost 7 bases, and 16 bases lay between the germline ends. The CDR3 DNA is TGTGCCAGCAGTTTTAATACTGCGGGTGAGCAGTACTTC. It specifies CASSFNTAGEQYF.

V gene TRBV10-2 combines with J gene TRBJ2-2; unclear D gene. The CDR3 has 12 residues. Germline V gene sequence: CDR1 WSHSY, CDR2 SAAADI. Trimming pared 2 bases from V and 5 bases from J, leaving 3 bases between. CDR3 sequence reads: CASSEQTGELFF. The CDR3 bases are TGCGCCAGCAGTGAGCAGACCGGGGAGCTGTTTTTT.

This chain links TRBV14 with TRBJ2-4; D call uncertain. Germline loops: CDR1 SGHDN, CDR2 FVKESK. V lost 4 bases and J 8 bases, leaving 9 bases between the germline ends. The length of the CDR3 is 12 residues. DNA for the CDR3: TGTGCCAGCAGCCCTACACCGGACATTCAGTACTTC. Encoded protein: CASSPTPDIQYF.

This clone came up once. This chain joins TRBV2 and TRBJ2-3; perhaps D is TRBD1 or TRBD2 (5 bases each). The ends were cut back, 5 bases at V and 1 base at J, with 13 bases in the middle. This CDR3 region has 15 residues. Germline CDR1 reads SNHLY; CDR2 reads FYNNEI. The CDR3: CASSWGPFGTDTQYF. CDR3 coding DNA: TGTGCCAGCAGTTGGGGACCGTTCGGCACAGATACGCAGTATTTT.

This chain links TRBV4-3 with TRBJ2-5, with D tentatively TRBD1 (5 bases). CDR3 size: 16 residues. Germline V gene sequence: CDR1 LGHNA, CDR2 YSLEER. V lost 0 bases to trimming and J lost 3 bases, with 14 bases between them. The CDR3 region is CASSQDRGELKETQYF. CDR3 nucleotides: TGCGCCAGCAGCCAAGATAGGGGTGAACTCAAAGAGACCCAGTACTTC.

The DNA of the CDR3 is TGCGCCAGCAGCTTAGGACTAGCGGGAGGAACAGATACGCAGTATTTT. Amino acid sequence: CASSLGLAGGTDTQYF. The V and J genes are TRBV5-1 and TRBJ2-3; 14 bases are shared with TRBD2. The V gene end was trimmed by 2 bases and the J gene end by 3 bases; junction bases not matched to a gene: 2. CDR3 size: 16 residues. Germline V gene sequence: CDR1 SGHRS, CDR2 YFSETQ.